A single sample is the source of the 18 T cell receptor beta chains below, sequenced in a study of T-cell memory formation after mild COVID-19. From the 5' RACE reads, TCRdb called clonotypes with MiXCR, one entry per CDR3 protein. The sample lists around 300,000 distinct CDR3 sequences, roughly 15% occurring once. What was sequenced was PBMCs or a T cell subset sorted from them (not recorded which). All receptors derive from a man between 18 and 29 years old who had mild COVID-19 (a few samples of this study predate the infection). Cell type and time point are not known.

This clonotype was counted many times. This chain uses TRBV4-1 with TRBJ1-4; D is perhaps TRBD1 (6 bases). CDR1 and CDR2 from the germline V gene are MGHRA and YSYEKL. Trimming took off 5 bases at V and 8 bases at J, with 12 bases between the two ends. CDR3 size: 13 residues. In nucleotides, the CDR3 is TGCGCCAGCAGCGGCAGGGGTGGCGAAAAACTGTTTTTT. It specifies CASSGRGGEKLFF.

CDR3 residues: CASSFGARGETQYF. CDR3 bases: TGCGCCAGCAGCTTTGGAGCGCGAGGAGAGACCCAGTACTTC. The chain recombines TRBV5-1 with TRBJ2-5; D ambiguous. Germline V gene lookup returns CDR1 SGHRS and CDR2 YFSETQ. The germline V and J ends were trimmed by 2 bases and 4 bases, with 12 bases remaining between them. The CDR3 has 14 residues.

Written as DNA, the CDR3 is TGTGCCAGCAGCCCCCAGACAGGGATGGGCGGGGAGACCCAGTACTTC. The encoded protein is CASSPQTGMGGETQYF. The rearrangement uses TRBV7-3 and TRBJ2-5, with 7 positions matching TRBD1. The CDR3 has 16 residues. The germline V gene encodes CDR1 SGHTA and CDR2 FQGTGA. The trim removed 5 bases at V and 5 bases at J, leaving 14 bases unmatched.

CDR3 coding DNA: TGTGCCACCAGCAGGACTAGCGGGGACACAGATACGCAGTATTTT. Its protein product is CATSRTSGDTDTQYF. J is TRBJ2-3 and V is TRBV15, with 11 bases matching TRBD2. After removal of 3 bases from V and 2 bases from J, the junction contained 1 base not matched to a gene. There are 15 residues in the CDR3. CDR1 is LNHNV and CDR2 is YYDKDF in the germline V gene (reference sequence). The full variable domain, its missing parts supplied by reference TRBV15 and TRBJ2-3, is DAMVIQNPRYQVTQFGKPVTLSCSQTLNHNVMYWYQQKSSQAPKLLFHYYDKDFNNEADTPDNFQSRRPNTSFCFLDIRSPGLGDTAMYLCATSRTSGDTDTQYFGPGTRLTVL.

This clonotype was observed many times. The chain joins TRBV5-1 to TRBJ2-1, with 9 bases that match TRBD2. J gave up 5 bases and V 2 bases, and 5 bases lay outside the gene matches. Germline V gene sequence: CDR1 SGHRS, CDR2 YFSETQ. The CDR3 loop spans 15 amino acids. CDR3 bases: TGCGCCAGCAGCTTCGGCGGGGGGGCCCACAATGAGCAGTTCTTC. It codes for CASSFGGGAHNEQFF.

The V gene is TRBV11-2, the J gene TRBJ1-4; TRBD1 matches at 7 bases. This CDR3 spans 15 amino acids. Germline V gene lookup returns CDR1 SGHAT and CDR2 FQNNGV. The V segment lost 2 bases and the J segment 7 bases; nucleotides outside the gene matches: 7. The CDR3 loop is CASSLLPGGSEKLFF. The CDR3 DNA follows: TGTGCCAGCAGCTTATTGCCAGGGGGTTCTGAAAAACTGTTTTTT.

This clonotype occurred a few times. This chain uses TRBV10-3 with TRBJ2-7, with D perhaps matching TRBD1 or TRBD2 (5 bases each). The CDR3 has 12 amino acids. Germline assignment: CDR1 ENHRY and CDR2 SYGVKD. Trimming cost V 1 base and J 7 bases, with 8 bases left between them. CDR3 DNA: TGTGCCATCAGTGAGTGGGGGTATGAGCAGTACGTC. Protein: CAISEWGYEQYV.

Only a few counts were recorded for this clonotype. The rearrangement joins TRBV4-1 to TRBJ2-2, with D unclear. Germline values: CDR1 MGHRA, CDR2 YSYEKL. The V end was cut by 1 base, the J end by 5 bases, with 11 bases between. The CDR3 has 15 residues. CDR3 sequence: CASSQVHQGTGELFF. CDR3 nucleotides: TGCGCCAGCAGCCAAGTCCACCAAGGGACCGGGGAGCTGTTTTTT.

The chain is built from TRBV30 and TRBJ1-1, with no clear D. Deletions cut 3 bases from V and 7 bases from J, with 9 bases between. Germline V gene data show CDR1 as GTSNPN and CDR2 as SVGIG (reference sequence). This CDR3 spans 11 amino acids. CDR3 in DNA: TGTGCCTGGAGGACTGGTAATGAAGCTTTCTTT. Protein: CAWRTGNEAFF.

This clonotype was found a few times. The rearrangement joins TRBV9 to TRBJ1-6; no definite D call. The CDR3 length is 12 residues. V shed 1 base and J shed 5 bases, with 1 base lying between them. Per the germline V gene, CDR1 is SGDLS and CDR2 is YYNGEE. CDR3 region: CASSVNNSPLHF. The DNA for the CDR3 is TGTGCCAGCAGCGTAAATAATTCACCCCTCCACTTT.

This clonotype was observed a few times. The genes are TRBV7-2 and TRBJ1-3, with 7 nucleotides matching TRBD1. The germline gives CDR1 SGHTA, CDR2 FQGNSA. V lost 6 bases to trimming and J lost 4 bases; unmatched junction nucleotides: 6. The CDR3 has 14 residues. CDR3 sequence: CASSPRGAGNTIYF. CDR3 DNA: TGTGCCAGCAGTCCCAGGGGGGCCGGAAACACCATATATTTT.

The gene calls are TRBV7-2 and TRBJ1-3; D is ambiguous. V was clipped by 5 bases and J by 1 base, with 9 bases between them. The CDR3 sequence is 14 residues long. Per germline, CDR1 SGHTA and CDR2 FQGNSA. CDR3 loop: CASSVRPSGNTIYF. Written as DNA, the CDR3 is TGTGCCAGCAGCGTCCGGCCTTCTGGAAACACCATATATTTT.

This clonotype has more than one count but fewer than ten. The chain combines TRBV12-3 or TRBV12-4 with TRBJ2-3, with 10 positions matching TRBD2. With 2 bases clipped from V and 5 bases from J, the junction kept 4 bases outside the gene matches. The CDR3 extends over 15 amino acids. CDR3 region: CASSLSSGGIDTQYF. In nucleotides, the CDR3 is TGTGCCAGCAGTTTATCTAGCGGGGGAATAGATACGCAGTATTTT.

This clonotype has a handful of counts. This sequence joins TRBV5-1 and TRBJ1-1; 7 nucleotides line up with TRBD1. This CDR3 has 13 residues. V shed 0 bases, J shed 6 bases, and the junction held 2 bases outside the gene matches. Germline CDR1 SGHRS, CDR2 YFSETQ. This chain's CDR3 is CASSLATGAEAFF. CDR3 nucleotide sequence: TGCGCCAGCAGCTTGGCCACAGGGGCTGAAGCTTTCTTT.

This clonotype came up a few times. One end of the junction is discordant with germline, which a read error may explain. This rearrangement joins TRBV29-1 to TRBJ1-4, with no clear D. This CDR3 has 13 amino acids. CDR1 is SQVTM, CDR2 ANQGSEA, per germline. Here the CDR3 DNA reads TGCAGCGTTGAAGAAGGGTTAAATGAAAAACTTTTTTTT. Translated, it gives CSVEEGLNEKLFF. Full variable domain (rest looked up from reference TRBV29-1 and TRBJ1-4): SAVISQKPSRDICQRGTSLTIQCQVDSQVTMMFWYRQQPGQSLTLIATANQGSEATYESGFVIDKFPISRPNLTFSTLTVSNMSPEDSSIYLCSVEEGLNEKLFFGSGTQLSVL.

CDR3 sequence reads: CASSVGLGQNEKLFF. CDR3 coding DNA: TGTGCCAGCAGCGTAGGACTGGGACAGAATGAAAAACTGTTTTTT. The rearrangement links TRBV9 to TRBJ1-4; 7 nucleotides align to TRBD1. Per the germline V gene, CDR1 is SGDLS and CDR2 is YYNGEE. V shed 0 bases and J 5 bases; nucleotides not matched to a gene: 4. The CDR3 has 15 amino acids. The full variable domain, with the rest looked up from reference TRBV9 and TRBJ1-4, is DSGVTQTPKHLITATGQRVTLRCSPRSGDLSVYWYQQSLDQGLQFLIQYYNGEERAKGNILERFSAQQFPDLHSELNLSSLELGDSALYFCASSVGLGQNEKLFFGSGTQLSVL.

The chain links TRBV5-1 to TRBJ1-2, with 12 bases that match TRBD1. Germline V gene data show CDR1 as SGHRS and CDR2 as YFSETQ. There are 17 residues in the CDR3. Losses at the gene ends were 4 bases for V and 3 bases for J; bases not matched to a gene: 10. The CDR3 sequence: CASSLGTGGLMDYGYTF. The CDR3 DNA sequence: TGCGCCAGCAGCCTGGGGACAGGGGGCCTAATGGACTATGGCTACACCTTC.

The V call is TRBV12-3 or TRBV12-4, the J call TRBJ2-2; tentatively, D is TRBD1 or TRBD2 (6 bases each). This CDR3 has 15 amino acids. The V and J ends lost 8 bases and 6 bases respectively, with 19 bases between them. CDR3 protein: CASEEGVKGAGELFF. CDR3 in DNA: TGTGCCAGCGAGGAGGGGGTGAAAGGAGCCGGGGAGCTGTTTTTT.